The rows below give T cell receptor beta chains drawn from one sample of a study of cytomegalovirus exposure and HLA in healthy donors. TCRdb's table, derived via immunoSEQ multiplex PCR, lists solely in-frame clones and lacks some. The table includes under 250,000 clones, around three quarters detected once. The sample taken for sequencing was PBMCs. The receptors were sampled from a man aged 30 to 39 in good health and CMV-seronegative. CDR3s include the opening cysteine and the closing phenylalanine or tryptophan. A D gene is named only where the DNA matches it firmly. For some rows the clone size is stated as once, few or many, or as a class when expanded; others skip it.

TRBV28	-	-	10	TRBJ1-5	CAGGGQPQHF	TGTGCCGGAGGCGGACAGCCCCAGCATTTT
TRBV7-7	TRBD1	-	13	TRBJ2-1	CASSLGTGDEQFF	TGTGCCAGCAGCTTAGGAACAGGGGATGAGCAGTTCTTC
TRBV6-5	TRBD2	-	14	TRBJ2-7	CASRPWREGYEQYF	TGTGCCAGCAGACCGTGGCGGGAGGGCTACGAGCAGTACTTC
TRBV7-9	-	-	14	TRBJ2-1	CASSFETSRDEQFF	TGTGCCAGCAGCTTTGAGACCTCCCGGGATGAGCAGTTCTTC
TRBV2	TRBD2	-	15	TRBJ2-1	CASSEIGREGGEQFF	TGTGCCAGCAGTGAAATAGGTCGGGAGGGCGGTGAGCAGTTCTTC
TRBV28	TRBD1	few	15	TRBJ1-5	CASIADRAGNQPQHF	TGTGCCAGCATCGCCGACAGGGCAGGCAATCAGCCCCAGCATTTT
TRBV5-4	TRBD2	once	15	TRBJ2-7	CASSLDGGTSYEQYF	TGTGCCAGCAGCTTGGACGGGGGGACCTCCTACGAGCAGTACTTC
TRBV4-2	-	-	17	TRBJ2-5	CASSQTSETPSRGTQYF	TGTGCCAGCAGCCAAACCAGTGAGACTCCGAGCAGGGGGACCCAGTACTTC
TRBV6-1	TRBD2	many	17	TRBJ2-3	CASSEGFGGGPTDTQYF	TGTGCCAGCAGTGAAGGGTTCGGGGGAGGGCCAACAGATACGCAGTATTTT
TRBV11-3	-	-	16	TRBJ2-3	CASSLGVKGSTDTQYF	TGTGCCAGCAGCTTAGGAGTCAAGGGGAGCACAGATACGCAGTATTTT
TRBV4-2	-	-	16	TRBJ1-4	CASSQVSQREDEKLFF	TGTGCCAGCAGCCAAGTTTCCCAGCGGGAGGATGAAAAACTGTTTTTT
TRBV5-4	-	-	14	TRBJ2-1	CASSGGTAYNEQFF	TGTGCCAGCAGCGGAGGGACAGCTTACAATGAGCAGTTCTTC
TRBV7-3	TRBD2	-	16	TRBJ2-2	CASSSSSGRNTGELFF	TGTGCCAGCAGCTCCTCTAGCGGGAGAAACACCGGGGAGCTGTTTTTT
TRBV2	-	-	14	TRBJ1-3	CASIRTSSGNTIYF	TGTGCCAGCATTCGCACTTCCTCTGGAAACACCATATATTTT
TRBV7-3	-	-	15	TRBJ2-1	CASSLSPGVANEQFF	TGTGCCAGCAGCTTATCCCCCGGTGTTGCCAATGAGCAGTTCTTC
TRBV5-4	TRBD2	-	18	TRBJ2-5	CASSLAASGDTITETQYF	TGTGCCAGCAGCTTGGCGGCTAGCGGGGACACCATCACAGAGACCCAGTACTTC
TRBV4-2	-	-	14	TRBJ1-5	CASSQQGSNQPQHF	TGTGCCAGCAGCCAACAGGGTAGCAATCAGCCCCAGCATTTT
TRBV27	-	-	14	TRBJ2-7	CASSSSGGPYEQYF	TGTGCCAGCAGTTCAAGTGGGGGCCCCTACGAGCAGTACTTC
TRBV7-3	-	-	16	TRBJ1-1	CASRTLTEEGLTEAFF	TGTGCCAGCAGGACCTTGACGGAGGAGGGATTGACTGAAGCTTTCTTT
TRBV11-2	TRBD1	-	16	TRBJ1-1	CASSRYRGGDGTEAFF	TGTGCCAGCAGCCGCTACCGAGGGGGCGACGGCACTGAAGCTTTCTTT
TRBV29-1	TRBD1	-	13	TRBJ2-7	CSVEGTGGYEQYF	TGCAGCGTTGAGGGGACAGGGGGCTACGAGCAGTACTTC
TRBV5-1	-	once	16	TRBJ2-2	CASSLARRTNTGELFF	TGCGCCAGCAGCTTGGCCAGACGGACTAACACCGGGGAGCTGTTTTTT
TRBV4-1	-	-	13	TRBJ1-1	CASSKGQHTEAFF	TGCGCCAGCAGCAAAGGACAGCACACTGAAGCTTTCTTT